This record covers a single T cell receptor beta chain. Its specificity is not known. The entry originates in a study of cytomegalovirus exposure and HLA in healthy donors. 13 Jbeta primers and 60 Vbeta primers were used for the PCR. Assay: immunoSEQ multiplex PCR; the TCRdb copy retains only in-frame clones and omits some. The data contain roughly 150,000 clones, roughly 82% of them seen just once; the ten biggest clones take up 3% to 4%. Germline CDR1 LGHNA, CDR2 YSLEER. This CDR3 is 15 amino acids long. V was trimmed by 1 base and J by 1 base, leaving 9 bases between them. Overall study results and limits: Most of the TCR beta V segments (in an earlier analysis) were productive either about 87% or about 30% of the time. Most subjects' HLA-A and HLA-B alleles were reportedly predicted from TCR beta sequences. A further, later analysis showed that HLA-associated TCR beta chains (compared with equally common others) were more clonally expanded. Within a later analysis, the majority of CMV-associated TCR beta chains appeared HLA-restricted.

This chain links TRBV4-3 with TRBJ2-3; weak D call: TRBD2 (5 bases). The source is a male donor in good health and CMV-seronegative. The sample consisted of PBMCs. This CDR3 reads CASSQGWTGTDTQYF. The CDR3 DNA sequence: TGCGCCAGCAGCCAAGGTTGGACTGGCACAGATACGCAGTATTTT.